These 32 T cell receptor beta chains originate from one sample sequenced in a study of blood T cell repertoires in COVID-19. The repertoire was sequenced with immunoSEQ multiplex PCR; TCRdb's copy has only in-frame clones and lacks some. The data hold hundreds of thousands of clones, with 86% observed a single time. Sequencing used peripheral blood. The receptors here all came from a woman aged 70-85 years with COVID-19, enrolled during active disease.

The chain is built from TRBV4-3 and TRBJ1-5; perhaps TRBD1 as D (5 bases). CDR3 length: 15 residues. In germline, CDR1 is LGHNA, CDR2 YSLEER. V lost 0 bases and J lost 6, with 12 bases in between. The CDR3 spells CASSQDSGLGQPQHF. CDR3 in DNA: TGCGCCAGCAGCCAAGATTCAGGGCTGGGTCAGCCCCAGCATTTT.

The chain links TRBV6-5 to TRBJ2-5; 8 nucleotides agree with TRBD2. V trimming: 8 bases; J trimming: 5 bases; junction bases outside the gene matches: 4. Germline CDR1 reads MNHEY; CDR2 reads SVGAGI. CDR3 length: 12 residues. DNA for the CDR3: TGTGCCAGCGCGGGGGGCCGGGAGACCCAGTACTTC. It yields the protein CASAGGRETQYF.

This clone was detected only a few times. The rearrangement joins TRBV2 to TRBJ2-7; 9 nucleotides agree with TRBD2. This CDR3 region has 17 residues. Germline CDR1 SNHLY, CDR2 FYNNEI. V dropped 3 bases and J dropped 3; count of bases not matched to a gene: 12. The CDR3 DNA follows: TGTGCCAGCAGTGACATAGCGGGGGCCGGGGCGAACTACGAGCAGTACTTC. It encodes CASSDIAGAGANYEQYF.

CDR3 amino acids: CASSRPEGQGPTEAFF. The DNA of the CDR3 is TGTGCCAGCAGCCGGCCAGAGGGGCAGGGGCCTACTGAAGCTTTCTTT. The rearrangement uses TRBV14 and TRBJ1-1, with D possibly TRBD1 on 6 matching bases. V was cut by 4 bases and J by 5 bases, with 20 bases left in between. The CDR3 consists of 16 residues. Per germline, CDR1 SGHDN and CDR2 FVKESK.

The table lists this clone with a count of one. The chain combines TRBV7-9 with TRBJ1-2, with a weak D call TRBD1 (6 bases). This CDR3 has 15 residues. V lost 3 bases to trimming and J lost 0 bases, with 11 bases between them. Germline loops: CDR1 SEHNR, CDR2 FQNEAQ (reference sequence). CDR3 sequence reads: CASSLGDTSNYGYTF. The DNA of the CDR3 is TGTGCCAGCAGCTTGGGGGACACATCTAACTATGGCTACACCTTC.

The chain carries TRBV6-5 and TRBJ1-6; 8 positions match TRBD1. V shed 7 bases and J 10 bases; nucleotides not matched to a gene: 9. CDR1 MNHEY and CDR2 SVGAGI come from the germline V gene. This CDR3 is 14 amino acids long. The CDR3 is CASKTGGASSPLHF. CDR3 sequence (DNA): TGTGCCAGCAAAACAGGGGGGGCCTCGTCACCCCTCCACTTT.

This clone showed up just a few times. The rearrangement uses TRBV24-1 and TRBJ2-7; D may be TRBD1 (5 bases). The CDR3 sequence is 14 residues long. Trimming pared 6 bases from V and 0 bases from J, leaving 11 bases between. Per germline, CDR1 KGHDR and CDR2 SFDVKD. CDR3 in DNA: TGTGCCACCAGTCGGCCGGACAACTCCTACGAGCAGTACTTC. Amino acid sequence: CATSRPDNSYEQYF.

As for this clone: Other DNA variants within this sample encode the same CDR3. The chain joins TRBV5-6 to TRBJ2-5; no definite D call. The V end lost 0 bases, the J end lost 5 bases, and 5 bases lay between the germline ends. CDR1 is SGHDT and CDR2 is YYEEEE in the germline V gene. The length of the CDR3 is 12 residues. The chain's CDR3 is CASSLAVETQYF. CDR3 nucleotide sequence: TGTGCCAGCAGCTTGGCCGTGGAGACCCAGTACTTC. The full variable domain, rest sourced from reference TRBV5-6 and TRBJ2-5, is DAGVTQSPTHLIKTRGQQVTLRCSPKSGHDTVSWYQQALGQGPQFIFQYYEEEERQRGNFPDRFSGHQFPNYSSELNVNALLLGDSALYLCASSLAVETQYFGPGTRLLVL.

The chain is built from TRBV23-1 and TRBJ1-3; D gene ambiguous. TRBV23-1 counts as an open reading frame of uncertain function. Trimming removed 8 bases at V and 0 bases at J, with 5 bases between. The CDR3 has 12 residues. The CDR3 here is CASPLSGNTIYF. The CDR3 coding sequence is TGCGCCAGCCCTCTCTCTGGAAACACCATATATTTT.

This clone came up once. The chain joins TRBV5-1 to TRBJ2-7; TRBD1 is a possible D gene (6 bases). Trimming took off 0 bases at V and 4 bases at J, with 11 bases between the two ends. Per germline, CDR1 SGHRS and CDR2 YFSETQ. The length of the CDR3 is 14 residues. The CDR3 is CASSLAGEPYEQYF. DNA for the CDR3: TGCGCCAGCAGCTTGGCAGGGGAGCCATACGAGCAGTACTTC.

The J gene is TRBJ1-3, the V gene TRBV19; no clear D gene. CDR3 size: 17 residues. Germline lookup yields CDR1 LNHDA and CDR2 SQIVND (reference sequence). Trimming cost V 5 bases and J 0 bases, with 17 bases left between them. CDR3 nucleotides: TGTGCCAGTAGTCCCGCCGGGTTGGTACTCTCTGGAAACACCATATATTTT. This translates into CASSPAGLVLSGNTIYF.

The chain employs TRBV5-1 and TRBJ2-3; D might be TRBD1 (6 bases). Trimming stripped 3 bases from V and 0 bases from J, with 11 bases between. CDR3 length equals 15 residues. Germline CDR1 reads SGHRS; CDR2 reads YFSETQ. CDR3 DNA: TGCGCCAGCAGCTCAGGGGTTTTTAGCACAGATACGCAGTATTTT. It translates to CASSSGVFSTDTQYF.

The rearrangement joins TRBV10-3 to TRBJ1-2; D is ambiguous. The CDR3 runs to 11 residues. V was pared by 10 bases and J by 4 bases, with 10 bases between. Germline V gene sequence: CDR1 ENHRY, CDR2 SYGVKD. The CDR3 spells CATRRGYGYTF. In DNA form, the CDR3 reads TGTGCCACTCGGCGCGGCTATGGCTACACCTTC.

The CDR3 region has the DNA TGTGCCAGCAGCTCCGGGACTGCAACTAGCACAGATACGCAGTATTTT. This sequence encodes CASSSGTATSTDTQYF. The chain employs TRBV5-8 and TRBJ2-3; D is perhaps TRBD2 (6 bases). This CDR3 has 16 residues. Germline lookup yields CDR1 SGHTS and CDR2 YDEGEE. The ends were cut back, 3 bases at V and 0 bases at J, with 14 bases in the middle.

This chain links TRBV6-1 with TRBJ1-2; TRBD1 matches 9 bases. The CDR3 loop spans 17 amino acids. Germline lookup yields CDR1 MNHNS and CDR2 SASEGT. The junction had 13 bases not matched to a gene; V was cut back by 4 bases and J by 4 bases. The CDR3 nucleotides read TGTGCCAGCAGTGCAGGGACAGGGAATTCCCCCTTCTATGGCTACACCTTC. It specifies CASSAGTGNSPFYGYTF.

The chain joins TRBV28 to TRBJ2-2, with unresolved D. CDR1 is MDHEN and CDR2 is SYDVKM in the germline V gene. CDR3 length: 12 amino acids. The V end lost 3 bases, the J end lost 7 bases, and 6 bases lay between the germline ends. The CDR3 nucleotides read TGTGCCAGCAGTTTGTTCAGCGGGGAGCTGTTTTTT. It encodes CASSLFSGELFF.

The genes are TRBV6-1 and TRBJ1-2; 7 positions match TRBD1. The CDR3 loop spans 15 amino acids. V lost 2 bases, J lost 4 bases, and 7 bases stayed unmatched. Germline values: CDR1 MNHNS, CDR2 SASEGT. CDR3 DNA sequence: TGTGCCAGCAGTGAATACCTGGGGACAGCCTATGGCTACACCTTC. Translated: CASSEYLGTAYGYTF.

This chain uses TRBV11-2 with TRBJ1-3; TRBD1 matches 9 bases. The V segment lost 5 bases and the J segment 7 bases; nucleotides outside the gene matches: 9. Per germline, CDR1 SGHAT and CDR2 FQNNGV. The CDR3 length is 15 residues. The CDR3 protein is CASSGPDRGENTIYF. DNA of the CDR3: TGTGCCAGCAGCGGACCGGACAGGGGTGAGAACACCATATATTTT.

V is TRBV27 and J is TRBJ1-1; 9 bases are a match to TRBD1. The germline V gene encodes CDR1 MNHEY and CDR2 SMNVEV (reference sequence). V dropped 5 bases and J dropped 3; count of bases not matched to a gene: 1. The CDR3 has 13 residues. The CDR3 region is CASSGQGYTEAFF. DNA of the CDR3: TGTGCCAGCAGTGGACAGGGGTACACTGAAGCTTTCTTT.

V is TRBV7-3 and J is TRBJ2-7; D is ambiguous. The CDR3 has 13 amino acids. V gave up 2 bases and J gave up 3 bases, with 8 bases separating them. CDR1 is SGHTA and CDR2 is FQGTGA in the germline V gene. CDR3 DNA: TGTGCCAGCAGCTTAGATTCGGGCTACGAGCAGTACTTC. Translation gives CASSLDSGYEQYF.

This chain links TRBV28 with TRBJ2-2, with TRBD2 matching 7 bases. CDR1 is MDHEN, CDR2 SYDVKM, per germline. The CDR3 covers 15 residues. V trimming: 6 bases; J trimming: 0 bases; junction bases outside the gene matches: 4. The CDR3 spells CASSPRGANTGELFF. As DNA, the CDR3 is TGTGCCAGCAGCCCCCGGGGGGCGAACACCGGGGAGCTGTTTTTT.

This sequence joins TRBV6-5 and TRBJ2-7; unclear D gene. This CDR3 region has 11 residues. CDR1 and CDR2 from the germline V gene are MNHEY and SVGAGI. Trimming cost V 6 bases and J 6 bases, with 9 bases left between them. The CDR3 here is CASRHNFEQYF. For the CDR3, the DNA is TGTGCCAGCAGACATAATTTCGAGCAGTACTTC.

V and J are TRBV3-1 (or the pseudogene TRBV3-2) and TRBJ1-2, with 8 bases identical to TRBD1. V shed 5 bases and J 5 bases; nucleotides not matched to a gene: 7. There are 14 residues in the CDR3. Germline values: CDR1 LGHDT, CDR2 YNNKEL (reference sequence). CDR3 nucleotide sequence: TGTGCCAGCAGCGTTAGGACAGGGTCATATGGCTACACCTTC. It yields the protein CASSVRTGSYGYTF.

This clone occurred a few times. V gene TRBV7-9 combines with J gene TRBJ2-7, with 7 bases that match TRBD1. V was clipped by 5 bases and J by 2 bases; unmatched bases: 27. The CDR3 runs 21 residues. CDR1 and CDR2 from the germline V gene are SEHNR and FQNEAQ (reference sequence). The CDR3 DNA sequence: TGTGCCAGCAGCACTAGTCGACAGGGACCAGGCCCGCACAAACGCCCCTACGAGCAGTACTTC. This gives the protein CASSTSRQGPGPHKRPYEQYF.

This clone was detected a few times. The chain recombines TRBV30 with TRBJ1-3, with a possible D match to TRBD1 (5 bases). This CDR3 is built from 15 residues. Germline CDR1 is GTSNPN and CDR2 is SVGIG (reference sequence). The V and J ends lost 1 base and 4 bases respectively, with 14 bases between them. DNA of the CDR3: TGTGCCTGGAGTGACAGGCATACTTCGGGAAACACCATATATTTT. Its translation is CAWSDRHTSGNTIYF. Drawing the rest from reference TRBV30 and TRBJ1-3, the complete variable domain is SQTIHQWPATLVQPVGSPLSLECTVEGTSNPNLYWYRQAAGRGLQLLFYSVGIGQISSEVPQNLSASRPQDRQFILSSKKLLLSDSGFYLCAWSDRHTSGNTIYFGEGSWLTVV.

The genes are TRBV10-2 and TRBJ2-1, with TRBD1 matching 7 bases. Germline CDR1 WSHSY, CDR2 SAAADI. The CDR3 has 14 residues. The V and J ends lost 8 bases and 8 bases, in that order; junction bases with no gene match: 12. Written as DNA, the CDR3 is TGCGCCAGCGGTCCCTTGACAGGGTCGGATGAGCAGTTCTTC. Encoded protein: CASGPLTGSDEQFF.

The gene calls are TRBV5-1 and TRBJ2-3; maybe TRBD2 (6 bases). The CDR3 is 14 amino acids. From germline, CDR1 is SGHRS and CDR2 YFSETQ. V shed 0 bases and J shed 4 bases, with 9 bases lying between them. The CDR3 sequence is CASSLVGGSDTQYF. Written as DNA, the CDR3 is TGCGCCAGCAGCTTGGTCGGGGGTTCAGATACGCAGTATTTT.

V is TRBV19 and J is TRBJ2-1, with 11 positions matching TRBD2. The germline CDR1 and CDR2 sequences are LNHDA and SQIVND (reference sequence). Trimming removed 9 bases from V and 5 bases from J; junction bases left unmatched: 9. The CDR3 is 15 residues long. The chain's CDR3 is CASHHMTSGDNEQFF. The DNA of the CDR3 is TGTGCCAGCCACCACATGACTAGCGGGGACAATGAGCAGTTCTTC.

The CDR3 sequence: CASSPSGGTIYEQYF. CDR3 in DNA: TGTGCCAGCAGTCCTAGCGGGGGGACCATCTACGAGCAGTACTTC. The chain has TRBV6-5 and TRBJ2-7; the match to TRBD2 covers 11 bases. The V gene end was trimmed by 5 bases and the J gene end by 3 bases; junction bases not matched to a gene: 6. The CDR3 sequence is 15 residues long. Germline assignment: CDR1 MNHEY and CDR2 SVGAGI.

V is TRBV19 and J is TRBJ2-1; 12 bases map to TRBD2. Germline-derived CDR1 and CDR2 are LNHDA and SQIVND (reference sequence). CDR3 length: 15 amino acids. After removal of 2 bases from V and 10 bases from J, the junction contained 6 bases not matched to a gene. DNA for the CDR3: TGTGCCAGTAGTATAACTAGCGGGGGGCCCAGGGAGCAGTTCTTC. Translating gives CASSITSGGPREQFF.

V gene TRBV6-5 combines with J gene TRBJ1-1; TRBD1 agrees at 7 bases. J gave up 3 bases and V 2 bases, and 6 bases lay outside the gene matches. CDR1 is MNHEY, CDR2 SVGAGI, per germline. This CDR3 has 15 amino acids. The CDR3, as DNA: TGTGCCAGCAGTTACCAGGGGGTAACGGACACTGAAGCTTTCTTT. It is translated as CASSYQGVTDTEAFF.

This clone was recorded a few times. The chain combines TRBV5-1 with TRBJ2-5; tentative D call: TRBD1 (6 bases). Germline V gene lookup returns CDR1 SGHRS and CDR2 YFSETQ. This CDR3 is built from 15 residues. V was cut by 0 bases and J by 6 bases, with 15 bases left in between. The CDR3 DNA is TGCGCCAGCAGCTTGGAGCGTTGGGGGCAACAGACCCAGTACTTC. Translated: CASSLERWGQQTQYF.